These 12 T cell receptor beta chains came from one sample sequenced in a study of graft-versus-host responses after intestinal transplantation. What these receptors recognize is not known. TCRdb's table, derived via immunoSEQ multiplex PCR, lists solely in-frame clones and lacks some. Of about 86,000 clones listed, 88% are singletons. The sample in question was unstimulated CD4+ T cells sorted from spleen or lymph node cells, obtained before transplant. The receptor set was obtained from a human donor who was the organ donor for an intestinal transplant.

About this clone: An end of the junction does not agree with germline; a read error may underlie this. The CDR3 region is CASSLTGGSDTQYF. CDR3 in DNA: TGTGCTAGCAGCCTGACAGGGGGCTCAGATACGCAGTATTTT. The V and J genes are TRBV7-7 and TRBJ2-3; TRBD1 aligns across 10 bases. The CDR3 spans 14 residues. Germline V gene sequence: CDR1 SSHAT, CDR2 FNYEAQ (reference sequence).

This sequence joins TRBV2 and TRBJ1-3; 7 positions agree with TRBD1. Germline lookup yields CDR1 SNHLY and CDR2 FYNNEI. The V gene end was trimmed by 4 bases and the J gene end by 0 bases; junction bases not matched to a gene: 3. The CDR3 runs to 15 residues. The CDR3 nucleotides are TGTGCCAGCAGTGGACAGGGACTCTCTGGAAACACCATATATTTT. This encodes CASSGQGLSGNTIYF.

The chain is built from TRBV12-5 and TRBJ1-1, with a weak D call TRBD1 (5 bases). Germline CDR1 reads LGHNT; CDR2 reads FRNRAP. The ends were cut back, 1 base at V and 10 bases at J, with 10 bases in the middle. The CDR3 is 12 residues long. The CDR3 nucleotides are TGTGCTAGTGGTTTGGGCGGGGGATTAGCTTTCTTT. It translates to CASGLGGGLAFF.

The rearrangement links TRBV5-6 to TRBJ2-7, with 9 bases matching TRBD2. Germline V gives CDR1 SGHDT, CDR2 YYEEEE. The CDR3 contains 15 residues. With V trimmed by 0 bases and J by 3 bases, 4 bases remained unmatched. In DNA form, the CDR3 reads TGTGCCAGCAGCTTGGGGGTAGCGGGGGACTACGAGCAGTACTTC. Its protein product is CASSLGVAGDYEQYF. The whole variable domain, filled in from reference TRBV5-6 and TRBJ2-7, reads DAGVTQSPTHLIKTRGQQVTLRCSPKSGHDTVSWYQQALGQGPQFIFQYYEEEERQRGNFPDRFSGHQFPNYSSELNVNALLLGDSALYLCASSLGVAGDYEQYFGPGTRLTVT.

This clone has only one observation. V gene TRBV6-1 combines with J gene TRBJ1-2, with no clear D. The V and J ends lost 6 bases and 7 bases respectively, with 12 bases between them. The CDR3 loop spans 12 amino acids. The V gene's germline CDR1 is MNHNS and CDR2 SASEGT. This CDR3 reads CASSPPSPGYTF. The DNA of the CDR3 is TGTGCCAGCAGCCCCCCCTCCCCTGGCTACACCTTC.

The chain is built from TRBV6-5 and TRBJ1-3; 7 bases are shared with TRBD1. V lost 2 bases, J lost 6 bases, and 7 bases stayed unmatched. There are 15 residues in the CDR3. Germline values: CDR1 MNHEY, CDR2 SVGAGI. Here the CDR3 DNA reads TGTGCCAGCAGTTACGCCTCAACAGGGGAAAACACCATATATTTT. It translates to CASSYASTGENTIYF.

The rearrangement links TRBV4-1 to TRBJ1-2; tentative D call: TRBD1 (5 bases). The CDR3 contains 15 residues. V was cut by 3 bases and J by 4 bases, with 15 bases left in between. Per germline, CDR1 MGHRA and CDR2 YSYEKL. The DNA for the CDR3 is TGCGCCAGCAGCCACCCCCACCAGGGCCGCTATGGCTACACCTTC. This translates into CASSHPHQGRYGYTF.

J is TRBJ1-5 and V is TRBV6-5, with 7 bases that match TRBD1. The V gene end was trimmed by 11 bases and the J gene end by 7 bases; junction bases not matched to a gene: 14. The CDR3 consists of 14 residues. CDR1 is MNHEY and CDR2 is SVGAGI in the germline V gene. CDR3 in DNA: TGTGCCGTTGCAGGGGGTGGGGTAGGGCAGCCCCAGCATTTT. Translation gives CAVAGGGVGQPQHF.

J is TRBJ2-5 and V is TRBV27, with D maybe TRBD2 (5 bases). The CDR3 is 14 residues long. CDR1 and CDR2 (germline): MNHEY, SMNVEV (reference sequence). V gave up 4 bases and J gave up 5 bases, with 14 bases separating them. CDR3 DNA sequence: TGTGCCAGCAGTTCCCCGGGGATCGGTGAGACCCAGTACTTC. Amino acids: CASSSPGIGETQYF.

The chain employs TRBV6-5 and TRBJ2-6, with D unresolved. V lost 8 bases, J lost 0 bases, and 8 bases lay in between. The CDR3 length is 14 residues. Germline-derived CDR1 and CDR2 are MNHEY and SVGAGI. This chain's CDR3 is CASALDSGANVLTF. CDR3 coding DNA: TGTGCCAGCGCCCTAGACTCTGGGGCCAACGTCCTGACTTTC.

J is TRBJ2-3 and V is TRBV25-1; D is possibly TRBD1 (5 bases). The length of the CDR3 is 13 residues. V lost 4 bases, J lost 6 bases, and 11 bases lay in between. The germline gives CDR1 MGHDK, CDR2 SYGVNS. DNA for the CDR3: TGTGCCAGCAGTGTGACCTCAGGGGATACGCAGTATTTT. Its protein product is CASSVTSGDTQYF.

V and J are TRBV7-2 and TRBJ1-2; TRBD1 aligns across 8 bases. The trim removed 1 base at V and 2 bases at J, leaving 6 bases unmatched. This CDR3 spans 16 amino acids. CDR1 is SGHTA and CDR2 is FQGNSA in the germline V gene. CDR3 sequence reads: CASSLEIGTGNYGYTF. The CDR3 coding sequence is TGTGCCAGCAGCTTAGAGATTGGGACAGGCAACTATGGCTACACCTTC.